This T cell receptor beta chain was recovered during a study of control samples from healthy donors and cancer patients. CDR3 length: 16 amino acids. In germline, CDR1 is SEHNR, CDR2 FQNEAQ (reference sequence). V shed 5 bases and J 2 bases; nucleotides not matched to a gene: 3. Sequencing was performed with immunoSEQ multiplex PCR; in TCRdb, only in-frame clones are kept and a portion is missing. The sample holds about 180,000 clones; about 90% are singletons and the top ten take around 1.4%. This sequence was found in a woman aged 50 to 65 in good health. Input material: blood. V is TRBV7-9 and J is TRBJ2-1; 13 bases align to TRBD2. This CDR3 is CASSGGLAGAYNEQFF. CDR3 nucleotides: TGTGCCAGCAGCGGCGGACTAGCGGGAGCCTACAATGAGCAGTTCTTC.